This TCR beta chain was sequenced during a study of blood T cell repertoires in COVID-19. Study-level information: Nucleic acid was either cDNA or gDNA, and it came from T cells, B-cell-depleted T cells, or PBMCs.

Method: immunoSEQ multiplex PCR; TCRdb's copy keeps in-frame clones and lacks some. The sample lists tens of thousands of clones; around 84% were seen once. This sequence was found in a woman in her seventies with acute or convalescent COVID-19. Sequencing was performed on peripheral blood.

The CDR3 bases are TGCAGCGTCTCTCAGGGGGACGGCACAGATACGCAGTATTTT. The encoded protein is CSVSQGDGTDTQYF. The rearrangement uses TRBV29-1 and TRBJ2-3; 7 bases fit TRBD1. Germline V CDR1 and CDR2: SQVTM, ANQGSEA. V lost 6 bases to trimming and J lost 1 base; unmatched junction nucleotides: 7. This CDR3 contains 14 residues.